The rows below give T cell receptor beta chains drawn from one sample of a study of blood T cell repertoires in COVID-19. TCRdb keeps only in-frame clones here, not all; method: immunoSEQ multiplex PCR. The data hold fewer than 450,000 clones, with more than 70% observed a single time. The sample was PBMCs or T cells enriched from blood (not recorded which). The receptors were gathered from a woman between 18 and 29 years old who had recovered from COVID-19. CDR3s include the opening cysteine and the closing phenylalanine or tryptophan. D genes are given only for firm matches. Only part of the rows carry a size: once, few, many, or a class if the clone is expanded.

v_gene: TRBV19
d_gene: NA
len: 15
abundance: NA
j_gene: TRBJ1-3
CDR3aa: CASSILRSSGNTIYF
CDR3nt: TGTGCCAGTAGTATTCTACGGAGCTCTGGAAACACCATATATTTT

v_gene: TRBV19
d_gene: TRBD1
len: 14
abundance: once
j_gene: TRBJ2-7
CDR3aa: CASSATGGIYEQYF
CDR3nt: TGTGCCAGTAGTGCGACAGGGGGAATCTACGAGCAGTACTTC

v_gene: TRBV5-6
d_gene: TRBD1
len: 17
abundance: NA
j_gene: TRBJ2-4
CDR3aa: CASSSREVGTGRYIQYF
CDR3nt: TGTGCCAGCAGCTCGAGAGAGGTCGGGACAGGGAGGTACATTCAGTACTTC

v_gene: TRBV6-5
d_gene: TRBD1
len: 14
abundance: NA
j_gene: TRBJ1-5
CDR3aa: CASRRGTAYQPQHF
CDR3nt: TGTGCCAGCAGGAGGGGGACAGCCTATCAGCCCCAGCATTTT

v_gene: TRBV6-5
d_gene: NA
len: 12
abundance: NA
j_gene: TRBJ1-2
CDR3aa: CASSTGTYGYTF
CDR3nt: TGTGCCAGCAGTACCGGGACATATGGCTACACCTTC

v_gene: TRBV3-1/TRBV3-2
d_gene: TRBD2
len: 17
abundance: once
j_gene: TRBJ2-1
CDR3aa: CAPNGLAGANGGDEQFF
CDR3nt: TGTGCCCCTAACGGACTAGCGGGGGCAAATGGCGGGGATGAGCAGTTCTTC

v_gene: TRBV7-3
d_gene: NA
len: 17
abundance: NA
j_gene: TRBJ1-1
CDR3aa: CASSLGPTQGINTEAFF
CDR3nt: TGTGCCAGCAGCCTAGGGCCCACTCAGGGAATTAACACTGAAGCTTTCTTT

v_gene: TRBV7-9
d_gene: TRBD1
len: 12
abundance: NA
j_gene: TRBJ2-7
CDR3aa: CASSSTGVKQYF
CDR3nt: TGTGCCAGCAGCTCGACAGGGGTAAAGCAGTACTTC

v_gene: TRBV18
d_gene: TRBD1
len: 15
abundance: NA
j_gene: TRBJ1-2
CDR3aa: CASSPIPDRGNGYTF
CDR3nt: TGTGCCAGCTCACCAATCCCGGACAGGGGGAATGGCTACACCTTC

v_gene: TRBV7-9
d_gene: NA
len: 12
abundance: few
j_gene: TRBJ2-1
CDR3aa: CASSWTDTEQFF
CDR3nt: TGTGCCAGCAGCTGGACAGACACTGAGCAGTTCTTC

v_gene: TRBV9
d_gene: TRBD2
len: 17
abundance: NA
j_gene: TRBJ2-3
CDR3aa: CASSVGLAGRKADTQYF
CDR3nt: TGTGCCAGCAGCGTAGGGCTAGCGGGCCGTAAAGCAGATACGCAGTATTTT

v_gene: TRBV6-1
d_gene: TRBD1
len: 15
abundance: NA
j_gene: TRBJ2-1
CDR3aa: CASSEQGAFGNEQFF
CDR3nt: TGTGCCAGCAGTGAACAGGGGGCGTTTGGGAATGAGCAGTTCTTC

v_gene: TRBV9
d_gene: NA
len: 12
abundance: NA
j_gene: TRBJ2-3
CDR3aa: CASSLYTDTQYF
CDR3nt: TGTGCCAGCAGCCTCTACACAGATACGCAGTATTTT

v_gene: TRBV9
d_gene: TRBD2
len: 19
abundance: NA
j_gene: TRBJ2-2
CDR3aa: CASSATPGLAGGITGELFF
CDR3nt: TGTGCCAGCAGCGCCACCCCGGGACTAGCGGGGGGGATCACCGGGGAGCTGTTTTTT

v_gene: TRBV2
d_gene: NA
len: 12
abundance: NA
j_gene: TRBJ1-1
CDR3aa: CASSGGVTEAFF
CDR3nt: TGTGCCAGCAGTGGGGGGGTCACTGAAGCTTTCTTT